This T cell receptor beta chain was identified during a study of shared clonotypes between healthy human individuals. Deep-level running was used for the assay. Libraries were prepared by immunoSEQ multiplex PCR; TCRdb keeps only in-frame clonotypes and omits some of them. The table lists millions of clones, about 93% of them singletons. CD8 cells classed as naive were CD45RO-negative and positively selected for CCR7, excluding terminally differentiated effector memory CD45RA+ cells. The CDR3 spans 12 residues. The V gene's germline CDR1 is MDHEN and CDR2 SYDVKM. V shed 11 bases and J shed 2 bases, with 13 bases lying between them.

The chain links TRBV28 to TRBJ2-7; the D gene could be TRBD1 or TRBD2 (6 bases each). The receptor's source is a man younger than 35 in good health. Some clones in this sample may be carry-over from other donors' samples. Material for sequencing was naive CD8+ T cells from PBMCs. CDR3 nucleotide sequence: TGTGCCTCCGGGGGCAGAGCCTACGAGCAGTACTTC. The encoded protein is CASGGRAYEQYF.